Each of the 15 T cell receptor beta chains below was sequenced from the same sample in a study of cytomegalovirus exposure and HLA in healthy donors. The PCR was carried out with 60 Vbeta primers and 13 Jbeta primers. Libraries were prepared by immunoSEQ multiplex PCR; TCRdb keeps only in-frame clonotypes and omits some of them. The sample carries about 97,000 clones, about 60% recorded once. Input material: PBMCs. All receptors derive from a human donor in good health.

In this sample, this clone turned up a few times. The chain combines TRBV28 with TRBJ1-5; 7 bases are a match to TRBD1. Germline V gene sequence: CDR1 MDHEN, CDR2 SYDVKM. The V and J ends lost 4 bases and 0 bases, in that order; junction bases with no gene match: 6. There are 16 residues in the CDR3. The CDR3 nucleotides read TGTGCCAGCAGTTCCCCGGGACAGAGTAGCAATCAGCCCCAGCATTTT. This gives the protein CASSSPGQSSNQPQHF.

J is TRBJ2-5 and V is TRBV5-8; TRBD1 might be the D (5 bases). The V gene lost 3 bases and the J gene lost 5 bases, with 26 bases spanning the gap. This CDR3 contains 18 residues. Germline CDR1 SGHTS, CDR2 YDEGEE. The CDR3 protein is CASSYEYRTHNTGETQYF. Written as DNA, the CDR3 is TGTGCCAGCAGCTACGAATACAGGACGCACAACACTGGGGAGACCCAGTACTTC.

This clone came up once. The chain uses TRBV7-8 and TRBJ2-3; D unresolved. Germline V gene lookup returns CDR1 SGHVS and CDR2 FQNEAQ. Trimming took 7 bases from V and 1 from J, leaving 18 bases between them. The CDR3 is made up of 16 amino acids. The CDR3 region has the DNA TGTGCCAGCACCGACTTGGCGGCTCGGCGCACAGATACGCAGTATTTT. It yields the protein CASTDLAARRTDTQYF. Drawing the rest from reference TRBV7-8 and TRBJ2-3, the complete variable domain is GAGVSQSPRYKVAKRGQDVALRCDPISGHVSLFWYQQALGQGPEFLTYFQNEAQLDKSGLPSDRFFAERPEGSVSTLKIQRTQQEDSAVYLCASTDLAARRTDTQYFGPGTRLTVL.

This clone has a handful of counts. CDR3: CASSLGGDVALQYF. The CDR3 DNA reads as TGTGCCAGCAGCTTAGGGGGGGACGTCGCTTTGCAGTACTTC. The V call is TRBV7-9, the J call TRBJ2-5; TRBD2 is a possible D gene (6 bases). V lost 1 base and J lost 11, with 17 bases in between. Germline V gene data show CDR1 as SEHNR and CDR2 as FQNEAQ (reference sequence). The CDR3 totals 14 residues.

CDR3 amino acids: CSVPQGDTQYF. The CDR3 nucleotides are TGCAGCGTCCCCCAGGGAGATACGCAGTATTTT. This chain links TRBV29-1 with TRBJ2-3; perhaps TRBD1 as D (5 bases). V lost 6 bases and J 5 bases, leaving 9 bases between the germline ends. This CDR3 contains 11 residues. Germline CDR1 SQVTM, CDR2 ANQGSEA.

The J gene is TRBJ2-3, the V gene TRBV7-3, with 14 bases matching TRBD2. The germline V gene encodes CDR1 SGHTA and CDR2 FQGTGA. Trimming cost V 4 bases and J 6 bases; bases outside gene matches: 15. This CDR3 has 19 amino acids. The CDR3 sequence: CASSSRGLAGGDIGDTQYF. The CDR3 nucleotides are TGTGCCAGCAGCTCTCGAGGACTAGCGGGAGGTGATATTGGGGATACGCAGTATTTT.

This clone was recorded once. CDR3 bases: TGCGCCAGCAGTGAGGGCCGTTACAATGAGCAGTTCTTC. This encodes CASSEGRYNEQFF. The chain links TRBV10-2 to TRBJ2-1; the D is unclear. Germline V gene sequence: CDR1 WSHSY, CDR2 SAAADI. The CDR3 is made up of 13 amino acids. The germline V and J ends were trimmed by 2 bases and 4 bases, with 6 bases remaining between them.

CDR3 in DNA: TGTGCCAGCAGCCAAGTCTCGAGAACTGAAGCTTTCTTT. Protein sequence: CASSQVSRTEAFF. The chain has TRBV14 and TRBJ1-1, with D unclear. This CDR3 has 13 amino acids. The V gene's germline CDR1 is SGHDN and CDR2 FVKESK. V was cut by 1 base and J by 5 bases, with 8 bases left in between.

The chain couples TRBV9 to TRBJ1-2; possible D gene TRBD1, 6 bases. The germline V gene has CDR1 SGDLS and CDR2 YYNGEE. The length of the CDR3 is 13 residues. Trimming pared 4 bases from V and 8 bases from J, leaving 15 bases between. CDR3 amino acids: CASSPYSGGGYTF. The CDR3 DNA reads TGTGCCAGCAGCCCCTATTCGGGGGGCGGCTACACCTTC.

The sample holds a few counts of this clone. This chain uses TRBV13 with TRBJ2-1; 16 positions match TRBD2. The germline V gene has CDR1 PRHDT and CDR2 FYEKMQ (reference sequence). Unmatched junction bases numbered 11, after V lost 5 bases and J lost 1 base. This CDR3 is 20 amino acids long. The CDR3, as DNA: TGTGCCAGCAGCCCCGGGACTAGCGGGAGGGTGAGTTGGTCCTACAATGAGCAGTTCTTC. It translates to CASSPGTSGRVSWSYNEQFF.

V usage is TRBV5-1 and J usage is TRBJ2-3, with unresolved D. V was trimmed by 5 bases and J by 4 bases, leaving 8 bases between them. Germline V gene data show CDR1 as SGHRS and CDR2 as YFSETQ. The CDR3 consists of 12 residues. CDR3: CASRYGSDTQYF. For the CDR3, the DNA is TGCGCCAGCAGATATGGCTCAGATACGCAGTATTTT.

The chain combines TRBV30 with TRBJ2-5; D unclear. The germline V gene encodes CDR1 GTSNPN and CDR2 SVGIG (reference sequence). CDR3 length equals 12 residues. V was pared by 2 bases and J by 5 bases, with 9 bases between. CDR3 in amino acids: CAWSPSVETQYF. CDR3 DNA sequence: TGTGCCTGGAGTCCATCAGTGGAGACCCAGTACTTC.

This clone has a single count. This chain connects TRBV11-2 to TRBJ2-7; D may be TRBD1 (6 bases). CDR1 and CDR2 (germline): SGHAT, FQNNGV. This CDR3 region has 15 residues. V lost 0 bases to trimming and J lost 3 bases, with 12 bases between them. The CDR3 coding sequence is TGTGCCAGCAGCTTAGATATGAGGGGGTACTACGAGCAGTACTTC. Translating gives CASSLDMRGYYEQYF.

V is TRBV27 and J is TRBJ1-2; D possibly corresponds to TRBD1 (5 bases). Germline V gene sequence: CDR1 MNHEY, CDR2 SMNVEV (reference sequence). The CDR3 is 13 residues long. Trimming pared 3 bases from V and 4 bases from J, leaving 9 bases between. CDR3 protein: CASSFGGGYGYTF. The CDR3 DNA follows: TGTGCCAGCAGTTTTGGGGGGGGCTATGGCTACACCTTC.

The chain combines TRBV15 with TRBJ2-3; 10 bases fit TRBD2. The trim removed 3 bases at V and 4 bases at J, leaving 13 bases unmatched. Germline CDR1 LNHNV, CDR2 YYDKDF (reference sequence). This CDR3 comprises 18 residues. The CDR3 is CATSSSHLAGADSDTQYF. For the CDR3, the DNA is TGTGCCACCAGCAGCTCTCATCTAGCGGGAGCCGACTCAGATACGCAGTATTTT.